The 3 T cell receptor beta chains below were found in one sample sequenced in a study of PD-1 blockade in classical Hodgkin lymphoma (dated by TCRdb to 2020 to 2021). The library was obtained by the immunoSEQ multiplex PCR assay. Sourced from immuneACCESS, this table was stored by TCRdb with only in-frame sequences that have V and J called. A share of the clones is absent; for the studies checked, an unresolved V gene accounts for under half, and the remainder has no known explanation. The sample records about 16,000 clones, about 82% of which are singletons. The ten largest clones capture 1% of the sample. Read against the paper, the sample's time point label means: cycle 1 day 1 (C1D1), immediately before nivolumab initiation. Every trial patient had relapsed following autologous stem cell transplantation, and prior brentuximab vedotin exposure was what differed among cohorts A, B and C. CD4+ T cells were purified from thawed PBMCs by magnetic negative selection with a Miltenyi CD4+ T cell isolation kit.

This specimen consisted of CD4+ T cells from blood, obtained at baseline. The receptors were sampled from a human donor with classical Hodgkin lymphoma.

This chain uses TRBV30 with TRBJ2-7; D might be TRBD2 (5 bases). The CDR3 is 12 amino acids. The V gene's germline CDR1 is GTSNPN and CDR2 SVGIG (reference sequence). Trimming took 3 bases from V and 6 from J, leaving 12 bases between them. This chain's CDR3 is CAWSLGLGEQYF. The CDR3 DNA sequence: TGTGCCTGGAGCCTCGGACTTGGCGAGCAGTACTTC.

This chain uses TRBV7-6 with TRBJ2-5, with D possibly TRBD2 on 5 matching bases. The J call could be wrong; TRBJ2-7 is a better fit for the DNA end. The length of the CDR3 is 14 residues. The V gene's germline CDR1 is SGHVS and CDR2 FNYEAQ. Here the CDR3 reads CASSLDFGPYEQYF. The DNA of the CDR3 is TGTGCCAGCAGTTTGGACTTCGGACCTTACGAGCAGTACTTC.

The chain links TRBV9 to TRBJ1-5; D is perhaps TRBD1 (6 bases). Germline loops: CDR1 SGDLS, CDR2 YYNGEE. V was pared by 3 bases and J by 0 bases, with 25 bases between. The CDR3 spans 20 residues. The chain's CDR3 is CASSADWTAAGRYSNQPQHF. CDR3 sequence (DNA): TGTGCCAGCAGCGCGGATTGGACAGCAGCAGGGCGTTATAGCAATCAGCCCCAGCATTTT.